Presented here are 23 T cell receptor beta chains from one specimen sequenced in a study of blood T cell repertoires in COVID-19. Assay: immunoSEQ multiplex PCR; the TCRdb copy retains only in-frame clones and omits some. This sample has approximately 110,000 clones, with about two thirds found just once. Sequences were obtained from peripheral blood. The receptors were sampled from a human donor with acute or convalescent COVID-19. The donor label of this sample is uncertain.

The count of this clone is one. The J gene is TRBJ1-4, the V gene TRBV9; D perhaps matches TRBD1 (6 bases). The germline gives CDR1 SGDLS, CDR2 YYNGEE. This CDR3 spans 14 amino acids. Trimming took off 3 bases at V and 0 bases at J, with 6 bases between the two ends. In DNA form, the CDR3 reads TGTGCCAGCAGCGGGACAGCAACTAATGAAAAACTGTTTTTT. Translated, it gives CASSGTATNEKLFF.

For the CDR3, the DNA is TGTGCCACCAGTGATGACAGGGTAGCCAAAAACATTCAGTACTTC. Translating it yields CATSDDRVAKNIQYF. The chain couples TRBV24-1 to TRBJ2-4; 7 nucleotides agree with TRBD1. Losses at the gene ends were 3 bases for V and 0 bases for J; bases not matched to a gene: 1. Germline V CDR1 and CDR2: KGHDR, SFDVKD. The CDR3 totals 15 residues.

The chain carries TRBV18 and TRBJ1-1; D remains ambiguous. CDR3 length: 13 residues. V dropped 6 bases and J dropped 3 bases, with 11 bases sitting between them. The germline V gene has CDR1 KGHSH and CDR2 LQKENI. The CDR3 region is CASSQRSYTEAFF. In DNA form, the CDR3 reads TGTGCCAGCTCCCAGAGGAGTTACACTGAAGCTTTCTTT. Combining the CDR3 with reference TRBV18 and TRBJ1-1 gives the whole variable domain NAGVMQNPRHLVRRRGQEARLRCSPMKGHSHVYWYRQLPEEGLKFMVYLQKENIIDESGMPKERFSAEFPKEGPSILRIQQVVRGDSAAYFCASSQRSYTEAFFGQGTRLTVV.

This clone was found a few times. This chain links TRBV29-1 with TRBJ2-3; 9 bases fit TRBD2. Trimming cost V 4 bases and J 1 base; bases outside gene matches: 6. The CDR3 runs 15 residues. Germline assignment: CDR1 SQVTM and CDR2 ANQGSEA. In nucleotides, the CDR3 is TGCAGCGTTGGCTCGACTAGCGGACGCACAGATACGCAGTATTTT. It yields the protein CSVGSTSGRTDTQYF.

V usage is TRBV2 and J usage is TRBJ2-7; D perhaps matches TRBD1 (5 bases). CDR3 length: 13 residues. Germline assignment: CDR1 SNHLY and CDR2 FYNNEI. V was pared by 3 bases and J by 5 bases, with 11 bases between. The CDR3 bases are TGTGCCAGCAGTGATCCAGGGATGGACGAGCAGTACGTC. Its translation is CASSDPGMDEQYV.

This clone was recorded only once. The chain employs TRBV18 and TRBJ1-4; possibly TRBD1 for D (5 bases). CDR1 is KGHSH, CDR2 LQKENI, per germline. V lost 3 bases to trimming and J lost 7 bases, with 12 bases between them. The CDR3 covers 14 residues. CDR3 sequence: CASSPTEVFEKLFF. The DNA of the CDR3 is TGTGCCAGCTCACCGACAGAGGTTTTTGAAAAACTGTTTTTT.

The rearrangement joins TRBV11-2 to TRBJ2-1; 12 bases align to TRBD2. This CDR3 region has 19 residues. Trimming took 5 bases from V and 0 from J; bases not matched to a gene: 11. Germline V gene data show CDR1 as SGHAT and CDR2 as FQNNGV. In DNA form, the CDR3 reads TGTGCCAGCAGCATTACCGGGACTAGCGGGCCGAGCTCCTACAATGAGCAGTTCTTC. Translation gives CASSITGTSGPSSYNEQFF.

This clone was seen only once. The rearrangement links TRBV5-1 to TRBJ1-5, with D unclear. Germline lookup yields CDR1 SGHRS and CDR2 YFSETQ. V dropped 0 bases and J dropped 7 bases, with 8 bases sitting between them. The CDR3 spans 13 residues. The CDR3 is CASSLGGRQPQHF. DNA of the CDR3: TGCGCCAGCAGCTTGGGAGGGCGGCAGCCCCAGCATTTT.

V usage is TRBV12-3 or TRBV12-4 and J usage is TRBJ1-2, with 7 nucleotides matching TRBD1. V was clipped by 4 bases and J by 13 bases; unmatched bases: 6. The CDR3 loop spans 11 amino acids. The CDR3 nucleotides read TGTGCCAGCAGTTATAGGGGGCTGAGCACCTTC. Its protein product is CASSYRGLSTF.

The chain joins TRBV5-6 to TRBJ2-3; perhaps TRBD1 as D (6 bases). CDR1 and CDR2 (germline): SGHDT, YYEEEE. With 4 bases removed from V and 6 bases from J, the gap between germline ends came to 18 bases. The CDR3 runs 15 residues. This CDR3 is CASSITGSSADTQYF. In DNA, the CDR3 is TGTGCCAGCAGCATCACAGGGTCGAGCGCGGATACGCAGTATTTT.

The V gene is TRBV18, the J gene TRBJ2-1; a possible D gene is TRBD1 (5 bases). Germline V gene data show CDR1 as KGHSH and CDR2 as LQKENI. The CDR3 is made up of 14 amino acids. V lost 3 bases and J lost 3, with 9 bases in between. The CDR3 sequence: CASSPPDNYNEQFF. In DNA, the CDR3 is TGTGCCAGCTCACCCCCGGACAACTACAATGAGCAGTTCTTC.

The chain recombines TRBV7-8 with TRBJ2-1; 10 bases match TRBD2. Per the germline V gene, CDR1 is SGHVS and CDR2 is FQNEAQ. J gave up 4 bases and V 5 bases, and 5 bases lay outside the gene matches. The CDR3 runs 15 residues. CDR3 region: CASSPSSGGYNEQFF. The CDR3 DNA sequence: TGTGCCAGCAGCCCTTCTAGCGGGGGTTACAATGAGCAGTTCTTC.

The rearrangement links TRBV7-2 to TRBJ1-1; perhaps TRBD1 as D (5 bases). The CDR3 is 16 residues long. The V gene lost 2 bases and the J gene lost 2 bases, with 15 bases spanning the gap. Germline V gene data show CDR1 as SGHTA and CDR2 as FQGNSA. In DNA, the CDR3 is TGTGCCAGCAGCTTATGGAGGGGACCCCTTAACACTGAAGCTTTCTTT. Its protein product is CASSLWRGPLNTEAFF.

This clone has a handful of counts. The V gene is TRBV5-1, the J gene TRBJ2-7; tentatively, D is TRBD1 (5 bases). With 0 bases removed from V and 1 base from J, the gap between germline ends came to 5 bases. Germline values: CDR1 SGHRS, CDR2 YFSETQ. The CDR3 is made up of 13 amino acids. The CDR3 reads CASSLGQSYEQYF. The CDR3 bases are TGCGCCAGCAGCTTGGGACAGTCCTACGAGCAGTACTTC.

The CDR3 spells CASSQRTVFTEAFF. The DNA of the CDR3 is TGCGCCAGCAGCCAACGGACAGTGTTCACTGAAGCTTTCTTT. This chain connects TRBV4-1 to TRBJ1-1; D is perhaps TRBD1 (6 bases). Trimming took off 2 bases at V and 4 bases at J, with 11 bases between the two ends. CDR3 size: 14 residues. CDR1 and CDR2 from the germline V gene are MGHRA and YSYEKL.

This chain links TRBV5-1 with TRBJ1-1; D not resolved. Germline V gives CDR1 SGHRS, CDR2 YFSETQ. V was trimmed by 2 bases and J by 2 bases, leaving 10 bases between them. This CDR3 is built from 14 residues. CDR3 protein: CASSLSGTNTEAFF. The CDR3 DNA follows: TGCGCCAGCAGCTTAAGCGGTACAAACACTGAAGCTTTCTTT.

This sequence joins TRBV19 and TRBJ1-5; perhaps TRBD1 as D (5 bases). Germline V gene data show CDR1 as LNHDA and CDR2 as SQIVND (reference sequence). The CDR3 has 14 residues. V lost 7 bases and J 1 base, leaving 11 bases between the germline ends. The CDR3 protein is CASNQGRSNQPQHF. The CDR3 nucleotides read TGTGCCAGTAATCAGGGCAGGAGCAATCAGCCCCAGCATTTT.

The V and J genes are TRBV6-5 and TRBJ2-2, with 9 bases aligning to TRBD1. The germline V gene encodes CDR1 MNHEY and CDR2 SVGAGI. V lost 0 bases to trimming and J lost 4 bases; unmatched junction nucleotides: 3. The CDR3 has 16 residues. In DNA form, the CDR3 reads TGTGCCAGCAGTTACTCACCGACAGGGGGCACCGGGGAGCTGTTTTTT. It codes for CASSYSPTGGTGELFF.

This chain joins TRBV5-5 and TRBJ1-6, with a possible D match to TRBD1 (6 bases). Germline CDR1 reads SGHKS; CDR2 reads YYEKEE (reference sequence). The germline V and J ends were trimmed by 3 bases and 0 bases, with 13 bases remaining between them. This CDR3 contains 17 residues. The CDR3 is CASSSNRASSYNSPLHF. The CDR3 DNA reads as TGTGCCAGCAGCTCGAACAGGGCAAGCTCCTATAATTCACCCCTCCACTTT.

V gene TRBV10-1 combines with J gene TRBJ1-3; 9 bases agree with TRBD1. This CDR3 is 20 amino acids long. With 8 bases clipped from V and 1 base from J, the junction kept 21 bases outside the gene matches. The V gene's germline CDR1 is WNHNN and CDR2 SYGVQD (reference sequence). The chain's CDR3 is CASGNRFGTGSQDSGNTIYF. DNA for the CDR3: TGCGCCAGCGGCAACCGTTTCGGGACAGGGTCCCAGGATTCTGGAAACACCATATATTTT.

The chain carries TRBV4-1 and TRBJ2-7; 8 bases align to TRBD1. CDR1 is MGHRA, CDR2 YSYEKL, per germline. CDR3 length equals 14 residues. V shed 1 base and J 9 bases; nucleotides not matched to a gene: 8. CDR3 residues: CASSQVDRGWGQYF. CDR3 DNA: TGCGCCAGCAGCCAAGTAGACAGGGGATGGGGGCAGTACTTC.

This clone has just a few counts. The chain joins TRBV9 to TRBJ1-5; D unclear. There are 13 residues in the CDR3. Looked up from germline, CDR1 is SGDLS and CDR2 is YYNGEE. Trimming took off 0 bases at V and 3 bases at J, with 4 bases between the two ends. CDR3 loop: CASSVDNNQPQHF. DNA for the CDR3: TGTGCCAGCAGCGTAGACAACAATCAGCCCCAGCATTTT.

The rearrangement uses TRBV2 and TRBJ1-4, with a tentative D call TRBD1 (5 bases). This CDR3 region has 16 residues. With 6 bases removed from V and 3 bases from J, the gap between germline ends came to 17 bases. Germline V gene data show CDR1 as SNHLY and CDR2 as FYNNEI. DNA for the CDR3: TGTGCCAGCAGGGCTAGCCTCGGGACTCCTAATGAAAAACTGTTTTTT. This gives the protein CASRASLGTPNEKLFF. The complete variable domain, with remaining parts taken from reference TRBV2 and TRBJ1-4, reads EPEVTQTPSHQVTQMGQEVILRCVPISNHLYFYWYRQILGQKVEFLVSFYNNEISEKSEIFDDQFSVERPDGSNFTLKIRSTKLEDSAMYFCASRASLGTPNEKLFFGSGTQLSVL.